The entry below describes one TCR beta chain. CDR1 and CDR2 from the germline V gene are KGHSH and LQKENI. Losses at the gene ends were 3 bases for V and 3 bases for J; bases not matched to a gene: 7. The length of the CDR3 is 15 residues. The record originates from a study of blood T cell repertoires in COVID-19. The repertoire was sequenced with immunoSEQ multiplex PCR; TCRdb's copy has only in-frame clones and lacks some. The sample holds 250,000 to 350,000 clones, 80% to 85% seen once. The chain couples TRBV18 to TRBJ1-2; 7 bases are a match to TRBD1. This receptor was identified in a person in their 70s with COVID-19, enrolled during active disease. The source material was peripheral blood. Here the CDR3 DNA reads TGTGCCAGCTCACCTATAGACAGGGCTGACTATGGCTACACCTTC. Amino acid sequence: CASSPIDRADYGYTF.